These T cell receptor beta chains were read from a single sample in a study of blood T cell repertoires in COVID-19. The data were produced by immunoSEQ multiplex PCR, yet TCRdb's version contains in-frame clones alone and is incomplete. The sample records 150,000 or so clones, about 86% being singletons. The sample consisted of peripheral blood. Receptors were obtained from a woman between 55 and 75 years old with acute or convalescent COVID-19. Both conserved end residues are part of each CDR3.

v_call: TRBV18
j_call: TRBJ2-4
cdr3_aa: CASSPEGAIKNIQYF

v_call: TRBV5-1
j_call: TRBJ1-2
cdr3_aa: CASSSPDTSNYGYTF

v_call: TRBV7-2
j_call: TRBJ1-6
cdr3_aa: CASSPQVDSPLHF

v_call: TRBV24-1
j_call: TRBJ1-2
cdr3_aa: CATSDSHKQGAAYYGYTF

v_call: TRBV7-9
j_call: TRBJ1-1
cdr3_aa: CASSLRGQGGSGTEAFF

v_call: TRBV19
j_call: TRBJ1-2
cdr3_aa: CASSIENRPNYGYTF

v_call: TRBV3-1/TRBV3-2
j_call: TRBJ1-1
cdr3_aa: CASSPSPGQGPKLDTEAFF

v_call: TRBV7-9
j_call: TRBJ1-6
cdr3_aa: CASSSAQGLTYNSPLHF

v_call: TRBV19
j_call: TRBJ1-2
cdr3_aa: CASSIRFPSGDRNYGYTF

v_call: TRBV12-3/TRBV12-4
j_call: TRBJ1-2
cdr3_aa: CASSFSGGEGYTF

v_call: TRBV5-3
j_call: TRBJ1-6
cdr3_aa: CARSLDSNSSYNSPLHF

v_call: TRBV6-5
j_call: TRBJ2-3
cdr3_aa: CASIFDRVTDTQYF

v_call: TRBV18
j_call: TRBJ1-3
cdr3_aa: CASSPWDSSSGNTIYF

v_call: TRBV19
j_call: TRBJ1-1
cdr3_aa: CASSFAIHRVNTEAFF

v_call: TRBV6-5
j_call: TRBJ1-5
cdr3_aa: CASRGQLNQPQHF

v_call: TRBV7-3
j_call: TRBJ2-3
cdr3_aa: CASSRGLAGWADTQYF

v_call: TRBV27
j_call: TRBJ1-4
cdr3_aa: CASSSSGRLWEKLFF

v_call: TRBV3-1/TRBV3-2
j_call: TRBJ1-2
cdr3_aa: CASSSEQGKNNYGYTF

v_call: TRBV5-6
j_call: TRBJ1-4
cdr3_aa: CASSPSGGTHNEKLFF

v_call: TRBV30
j_call: TRBJ1-5
cdr3_aa: CAWSRWTGDLLQHF

v_call: TRBV3-1/TRBV3-2
j_call: TRBJ1-6
cdr3_aa: CASSRDTSPLHF

v_call: TRBV29-1
j_call: TRBJ2-3
cdr3_aa: CSGGQGISTDTQYF

v_call: TRBV7-9
j_call: TRBJ2-2
cdr3_aa: CASRANRADTGELFF

v_call: TRBV30
j_call: TRBJ2-3
cdr3_aa: CAWAGVGTDTQYF

v_call: TRBV7-3
j_call: TRBJ1-2
cdr3_aa: CASSFPSGYGYTF

v_call: TRBV5-4
j_call: TRBJ1-3
cdr3_aa: CASSLDQISGNTIYF

v_call: TRBV4-2
j_call: TRBJ2-3
cdr3_aa: CASSQGATDTQYF

v_call: TRBV3-1/TRBV3-2
j_call: TRBJ2-7
cdr3_aa: CASSPQDRRGYEQYF

v_call: TRBV5-1
j_call: TRBJ2-4
cdr3_aa: CASSEQGIIQYF

v_call: TRBV11-3
j_call: TRBJ2-1
cdr3_aa: CASSWGGTGNNEQFF

v_call: TRBV3-1/TRBV3-2
j_call: TRBJ2-3
cdr3_aa: CASRIAGHTDTQYF

v_call: TRBV19
j_call: TRBJ2-6
cdr3_aa: CASSMGTYGSGANVLTF

v_call: TRBV19
j_call: TRBJ2-7
cdr3_aa: CASGQTYEQYF

v_call: TRBV7-3
j_call: TRBJ2-4
cdr3_aa: CASSLMEASAKNIQYF

v_call: TRBV7-9
j_call: TRBJ1-3
cdr3_aa: CASSRSGTGYNSGNTIYF

v_call: TRBV7-6
j_call: TRBJ1-5
cdr3_aa: CASTKFSGRNGQPQHF

v_call: TRBV19
j_call: TRBJ2-1
cdr3_aa: CASSISPGTYNEQFF

v_call: TRBV9
j_call: TRBJ1-4
cdr3_aa: CASSKGQGVEEKLFF

v_call: TRBV12-3/TRBV12-4
j_call: TRBJ1-1
cdr3_aa: CASSLGGNTEAFF

v_call: TRBV5-1
j_call: TRBJ2-3
cdr3_aa: CASSFAGTGHGDTQYF

v_call: TRBV19
j_call: TRBJ1-2
cdr3_aa: CASSIRAGLNYGYTF

v_call: TRBV3-1/TRBV3-2
j_call: TRBJ1-1
cdr3_aa: CASKDSVDTEAFF

v_call: TRBV28
j_call: TRBJ1-2
cdr3_aa: CASRQGLRGYTF

v_call: TRBV6-5
j_call: TRBJ2-1
cdr3_aa: CASSYGRGNEQFF

v_call: TRBV5-6
j_call: TRBJ1-2
cdr3_aa: CASSLDQGYGYTF

v_call: TRBV4-1
j_call: TRBJ1-4
cdr3_aa: CASSQGERQGAREKLFF

v_call: TRBV11-3
j_call: TRBJ2-2
cdr3_aa: CASSHSPGQGPAGELFF

v_call: TRBV19
j_call: TRBJ1-5
cdr3_aa: CASSRGAGDVRNQPQHF

v_call: TRBV27
j_call: TRBJ1-2
cdr3_aa: CASSRTGGGYGYTF

v_call: TRBV5-8
j_call: TRBJ1-6
cdr3_aa: CASSWQDRHNSPLHF

v_call: TRBV5-6
j_call: TRBJ2-5
cdr3_aa: CASSLVSSVRETQYF

v_call: TRBV2
j_call: TRBJ1-1
cdr3_aa: CASSQYQLNTEAFF

v_call: TRBV9
j_call: TRBJ2-1
cdr3_aa: CASSVGGTGSEQFF

v_call: TRBV6-5
j_call: TRBJ1-4
cdr3_aa: CATSRTGNEKLFF

v_call: TRBV6-5
j_call: TRBJ1-2
cdr3_aa: CASIDTGIYVYGYTF

v_call: TRBV5-1
j_call: TRBJ1-2
cdr3_aa: CASSLVPQGGRYGYTF

v_call: TRBV19
j_call: TRBJ1-4
cdr3_aa: CASSPQGAGGNEKLFF

v_call: TRBV29-1
j_call: TRBJ1-5
cdr3_aa: CSVEQGGQPQHF

v_call: TRBV10-3
j_call: TRBJ2-3
cdr3_aa: CAISENPPGGTDTQYF

v_call: TRBV6-6
j_call: TRBJ2-2
cdr3_aa: CASSSGTGGRTGELFF